Detailed here is one TCR beta chain. Its antigen remains unidentified. Profiling relied on immunoSEQ multiplex PCR, and the TCRdb table lists in-frame clones only, not all of them. The repertoire has nearly 80,000 clones, 84% of them found once; the top ten carry 25%. These data belong to a study of OX40 agonist ivuxolimab in advanced cancers. Study-wide context: Three patients had partial responses: one hepatocellular carcinoma, two cutaneous melanoma. General study results and limits: Some patients who did not respond also had low normalized T-cell clonal expansion. In general, CD8+ T cells held more expanded clones than CD4+ did, on average. With doses of 0.1 to 3.0 mg/kg, CD4+ and CD8+ blood T cells had undergone clonal expansion by week 6.

The germline V and J ends were trimmed by 5 bases and 2 bases, with 19 bases remaining between them. CDR3 length: 16 amino acids. The germline CDR1 and CDR2 sequences are MNHEY and SMNVEV (reference sequence). The sequencing used CD4+ or CD8+ T cells sorted from blood, collected in a trial of the OX40 agonist ivuxolimab. The chain joins TRBV27 to TRBJ2-7; a possible D gene is TRBD2 (6 bases). This clonotype was obtained from an adult with an advanced solid tumor such as melanoma, head and neck, liver or kidney cancer. CDR3 amino acids: CASSPPWRGATYEQYF. In DNA, the CDR3 is TGTGCCAGCAGTCCCCCGTGGAGGGGAGCAACCTACGAGCAGTACTTC.